This T cell receptor (beta chain) comes out of a study of technical replicates of blood from a handful of donors. Germline CDR1 LNHDA, CDR2 SQIVND (reference sequence). The ends lost 5 bases at V and 7 bases at J; junction bases unmatched: 2. There are 12 residues in the CDR3. The table came from immunoSEQ multiplex PCR; TCRdb's copy has only in-frame clones and leaves some out. The table includes about 79,000 clones, about 90% detected once. The sequence derives from a human donor in good health. Some clones in this sample may be carry-over from other donors' samples. The chain couples TRBV19 to TRBJ1-2, with 9 bases fitting TRBD1. The sample taken for sequencing was T cells isolated from PBMCs. The CDR3 nucleotides read TGTGCCAGTAGTGGGACAGGGTTTGGCTACACCTTC. This gives the protein CASSGTGFGYTF. Complete variable domain (other parts from reference TRBV19 and TRBJ1-2): DGGITQSPKYLFRKEGQNVTLSCEQNLNHDAMYWYRQDPGQGLRLIYYSQIVNDFQKGDIAEGYSVSREKKESFPLTVTSAQKNPTAFYLCASSGTGFGYTFGSGTRLTVV.